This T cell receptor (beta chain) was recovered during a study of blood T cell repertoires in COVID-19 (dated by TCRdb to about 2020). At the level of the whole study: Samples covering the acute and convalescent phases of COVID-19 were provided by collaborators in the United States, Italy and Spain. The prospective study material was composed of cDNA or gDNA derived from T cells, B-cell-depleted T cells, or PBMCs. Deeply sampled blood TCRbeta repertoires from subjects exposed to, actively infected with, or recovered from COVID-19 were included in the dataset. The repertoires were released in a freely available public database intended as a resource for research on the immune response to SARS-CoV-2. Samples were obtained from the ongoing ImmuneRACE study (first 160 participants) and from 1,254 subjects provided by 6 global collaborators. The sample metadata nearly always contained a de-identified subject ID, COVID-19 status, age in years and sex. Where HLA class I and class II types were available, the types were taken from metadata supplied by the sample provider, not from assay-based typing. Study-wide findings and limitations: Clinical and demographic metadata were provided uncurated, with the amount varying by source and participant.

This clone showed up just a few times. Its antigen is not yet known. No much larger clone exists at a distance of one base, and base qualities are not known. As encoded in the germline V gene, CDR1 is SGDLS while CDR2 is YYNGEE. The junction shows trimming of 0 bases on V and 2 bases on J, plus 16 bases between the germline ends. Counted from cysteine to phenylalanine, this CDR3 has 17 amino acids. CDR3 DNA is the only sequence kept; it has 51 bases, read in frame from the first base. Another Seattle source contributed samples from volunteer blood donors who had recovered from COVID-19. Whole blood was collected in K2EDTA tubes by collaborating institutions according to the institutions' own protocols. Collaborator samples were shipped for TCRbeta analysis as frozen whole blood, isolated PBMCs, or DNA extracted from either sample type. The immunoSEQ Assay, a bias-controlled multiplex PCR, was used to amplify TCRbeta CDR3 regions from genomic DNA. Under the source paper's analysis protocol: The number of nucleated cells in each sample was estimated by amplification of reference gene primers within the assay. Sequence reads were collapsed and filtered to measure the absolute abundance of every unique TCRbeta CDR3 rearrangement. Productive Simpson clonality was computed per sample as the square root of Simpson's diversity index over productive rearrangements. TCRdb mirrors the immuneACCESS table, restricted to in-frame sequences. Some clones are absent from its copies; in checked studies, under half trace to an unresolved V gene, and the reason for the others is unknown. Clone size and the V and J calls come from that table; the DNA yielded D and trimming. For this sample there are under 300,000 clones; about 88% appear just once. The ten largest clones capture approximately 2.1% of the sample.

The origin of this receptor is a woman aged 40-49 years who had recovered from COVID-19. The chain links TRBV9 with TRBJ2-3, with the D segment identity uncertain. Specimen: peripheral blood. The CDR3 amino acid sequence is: CASSVGSRVRLTDTQYF. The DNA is TGTGCCAGCAGCGTAGGGTCTCGGGTTAGGCTCACAGATACGCAGTATTTT. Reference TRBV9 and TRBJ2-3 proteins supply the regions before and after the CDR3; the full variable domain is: DSGVTQTPKHLITATGQRVTLRCSPRSGDLSVYWYQQSLDQGLQFLIQYYNGEERAKGNILERFSAQQFPDLHSELNLSSLELGDSALYFCASSVGSRVRLTDTQYFGPGTRLTVL.